The 20 T cell receptor beta chains below were found in one sample sequenced in a study of blood T cell repertoires in COVID-19. TCRdb's table, derived via immunoSEQ multiplex PCR, lists solely in-frame clones and lacks some. Of about 68,000 clones listed, approximately 85% are singletons. The sequencing input was peripheral blood. The receptor set was obtained from a man in his forties or fifties with acute or convalescent COVID-19.

The sample holds one count of this clone. V usage is TRBV7-3 and J usage is TRBJ2-5; TRBD1 aligns across 7 bases. Per germline, CDR1 SGHTA and CDR2 FQGTGA. The CDR3 sequence is 14 residues long. Trimming at V came to 2 bases and at J to 3 bases, leaving 3 bases not matched to a gene. CDR3 region: CASSLGTEKETQYF. The CDR3 coding sequence is TGTGCCAGCAGCTTAGGGACAGAGAAAGAGACCCAGTACTTC.

The rearrangement joins TRBV4-1 to TRBJ2-1, with 9 bases identical to TRBD1. CDR3 size: 16 residues. V shed 5 bases and J 4 bases; nucleotides not matched to a gene: 9. In germline, CDR1 is MGHRA, CDR2 YSYEKL. CDR3 sequence (DNA): TGCGCCAGCAGCACCTACACCGGGACAGGGTACAATGAGCAGTTCTTC. Protein product: CASSTYTGTGYNEQFF.

This clone appeared a single time. CDR3 amino acids: CASSFTGIANTGELFF. CDR3 coding DNA: TGTGCCAGCAGTTTTACAGGGATTGCGAACACCGGGGAGCTGTTTTTT. The V call is TRBV5-5, the J call TRBJ2-2, with a weak D call TRBD1 (6 bases). The CDR3 length is 16 residues. V was clipped by 5 bases and J by 0 bases, with 14 bases between them. Germline CDR1 reads SGHKS; CDR2 reads YYEKEE (reference sequence).

The chain couples TRBV9 to TRBJ1-1; D is perhaps TRBD1 (6 bases). The CDR3 runs 14 residues. Germline V gives CDR1 SGDLS, CDR2 YYNGEE. V lost 9 bases, J lost 7 bases, and 22 bases lay in between. CDR3 amino acids: CATGRGGLRGEAFF. CDR3 bases: TGTGCCACCGGGCGCGGGGGGCTTCGGGGTGAAGCTTTCTTT.

The genes are TRBV6-5 and TRBJ2-5; 7 nucleotides align to TRBD1. Germline trimming cut 10 bases from V and 4 bases from J; bases unmatched to any gene: 12. The CDR3 is 14 amino acids. Germline CDR1 MNHEY, CDR2 SVGAGI. This CDR3 reads CATRPGGEGETQYF. The CDR3 nucleotides read TGTGCCACCAGGCCAGGGGGTGAAGGAGAGACCCAGTACTTC.

This chain connects TRBV3-1 (or the pseudogene TRBV3-2) to TRBJ2-6, with D possibly matching TRBD2 (5 bases). In germline, CDR1 is LGHDT, CDR2 YNNKEL (reference sequence). This CDR3 spans 16 amino acids. The germline V and J ends were trimmed by 0 bases and 0 bases, with 6 bases remaining between them. Here the CDR3 reads CASSQDTSSGANVLTF. In nucleotides, the CDR3 is TGTGCCAGCAGCCAAGACACTAGCTCTGGGGCCAACGTCCTGACTTTC.

This CDR3 reads CATSDPLSGRPYEQYF. The CDR3 DNA follows: TGTGCCACCAGTGATCCCCTAAGCGGGAGACCCTACGAGCAGTACTTC. The rearrangement joins TRBV24-1 to TRBJ2-7, with 8 bases aligning to TRBD2. J lost 2 bases, V lost 3 bases, and 8 bases had no gene match. CDR3 length equals 16 residues. From germline, CDR1 is KGHDR and CDR2 SFDVKD.

This clone has only one observation. The V and J genes are TRBV6-5 and TRBJ1-2; D may be TRBD1 (5 bases). V was trimmed by 9 bases and J by 1 base, leaving 12 bases between them. CDR1 MNHEY and CDR2 SVGAGI come from the germline V gene. This CDR3 comprises 13 residues. Here the CDR3 DNA reads TGTGCCAGTCTCACGGGGGTTAACTATGGCTACACCTTC. Amino acid sequence: CASLTGVNYGYTF.

V usage is TRBV11-2 and J usage is TRBJ2-7, with D possibly being TRBD1 (5 bases). CDR1 and CDR2 from the germline V gene are SGHAT and FQNNGV. The CDR3 extends over 15 amino acids. Trimming took 5 bases from V and 1 from J, leaving 15 bases between them. The CDR3 reads CASSPTDQGSYEQYF. As DNA, the CDR3 is TGTGCCAGCAGCCCAACGGACCAGGGATCCTACGAGCAGTACTTC.

Only a few counts were recorded for this clone. The sample has other DNA sequences that encode this CDR3 too. The gene calls are TRBV5-1 and TRBJ1-1; TRBD1 might be the D (6 bases). This CDR3 is 13 amino acids long. Germline CDR1 and CDR2: SGHRS and YFSETQ. V was shortened by 3 bases and J by 1 base, with 7 bases between the two germline ends. This chain's CDR3 is CASSSTGNTEAFF. In DNA, the CDR3 is TGCGCCAGCAGCTCGACAGGGAACACTGAAGCTTTCTTT.

V gene TRBV2 combines with J gene TRBJ1-5; weak D call: TRBD1 (6 bases). Per germline, CDR1 SNHLY and CDR2 FYNNEI. The CDR3 loop spans 16 amino acids. Between the trimmed V and J ends, which lost 6 bases and 0 bases, there was a span of 15 bases. CDR3 loop: CASSPGTPYSNQPQHF. In DNA form, the CDR3 reads TGTGCCAGCAGCCCCGGGACACCTTATAGCAATCAGCCCCAGCATTTT.

This clone appeared a few times. The V gene is TRBV12-5, the J gene TRBJ2-4, with 8 positions matching TRBD1. Germline V gene lookup returns CDR1 LGHNT and CDR2 FRNRAP. V was pared by 1 base and J by 8 bases, with 10 bases of the junction left unmatched. The CDR3 is made up of 16 amino acids. Written as DNA, the CDR3 is TGTGCTAGTGGTTTGGGATTACAGGGGGTTGATGACATTCAGTACTTC. Amino acids: CASGLGLQGVDDIQYF.

V gene TRBV6-1 combines with J gene TRBJ2-5; TRBD1 aligns across 9 bases. The V gene end was trimmed by 5 bases and the J gene end by 4 bases; junction bases not matched to a gene: 5. This CDR3 comprises 14 residues. Germline V gene lookup returns CDR1 MNHNS and CDR2 SASEGT. The CDR3 loop is CASSINRGRETQYF. DNA for the CDR3: TGTGCCAGCAGTATCAACAGGGGGCGAGAGACCCAGTACTTC.

V and J are TRBV2 and TRBJ2-7, with 7 bases lining up with TRBD2. The J segment lost 7 bases and the V segment lost 4 bases, leaving 7 bases of the junction unmatched. The CDR3 is 13 amino acids. CDR1 and CDR2 (germline): SNHLY, FYNNEI. CDR3: CASSALRGGEQYV. CDR3 nucleotides: TGTGCCAGCAGTGCGTTGAGGGGAGGGGAGCAGTACGTC.

The V and J genes are TRBV6-1 and TRBJ2-2; tentatively, D is TRBD1 (6 bases). The V and J ends lost 3 bases and 1 base respectively, with 9 bases between them. CDR3 length equals 15 residues. Germline CDR1 MNHNS, CDR2 SASEGT. In DNA, the CDR3 is TGTGCCAGCAGTGAGCCGGGACAGAACACCGGGGAGCTGTTTTTT. Its protein product is CASSEPGQNTGELFF.

This chain uses TRBV11-2 with TRBJ2-7, with D perhaps TRBD2 (6 bases). CDR1 and CDR2 from the germline V gene are SGHAT and FQNNGV. V was shortened by 6 bases and J by 5 bases, with 11 bases between the two germline ends. The CDR3 consists of 12 residues. This chain's CDR3 is CASSYRGNEQYV. DNA of the CDR3: TGTGCCAGCAGTTACCGGGGGAACGAGCAGTACGTC.

This rearrangement joins TRBV27 to TRBJ2-5, with TRBD2 identical over 7 bases. V dropped 0 bases and J dropped 2; count of bases not matched to a gene: 3. Germline CDR1 MNHEY, CDR2 SMNVEV (reference sequence). The CDR3 extends over 15 amino acids. The DNA for the CDR3 is TGTGCCAGCAGTTTATCTAGCGGGCGACAAGAGACCCAGTACTTC. Encoded protein: CASSLSSGRQETQYF.

This sequence joins TRBV2 and TRBJ2-3; the match to TRBD2 covers 8 bases. V shed 6 bases, J shed 3 bases, and the junction held 5 bases outside the gene matches. Germline V gene lookup returns CDR1 SNHLY and CDR2 FYNNEI. The CDR3 totals 14 residues. CDR3 residues: CASRTSGGTDTQYF. DNA of the CDR3: TGTGCCAGCAGAACGAGCGGGGGTACAGATACGCAGTATTTT.

The chain has TRBV5-5 and TRBJ2-2; D is uncertain. Germline lookup yields CDR1 SGHKS and CDR2 YYEKEE (reference sequence). V shed 5 bases and J shed 5 bases, with 10 bases lying between them. The CDR3 length is 13 residues. The CDR3 spells CASSFGETGELFF. For the CDR3, the DNA is TGTGCCAGCAGTTTTGGAGAGACCGGGGAGCTGTTTTTT.

The chain has TRBV6-5 and TRBJ2-1, with TRBD2 matching over 9 bases. CDR3 length: 14 residues. The V segment lost 8 bases and the J segment 0 bases; nucleotides outside the gene matches: 2. CDR1 MNHEY and CDR2 SVGAGI come from the germline V gene. CDR3 in DNA: TGTGCCAGCCGTAGCGGGAGCTCCTACAATGAGCAGTTCTTC. It codes for CASRSGSSYNEQFF.